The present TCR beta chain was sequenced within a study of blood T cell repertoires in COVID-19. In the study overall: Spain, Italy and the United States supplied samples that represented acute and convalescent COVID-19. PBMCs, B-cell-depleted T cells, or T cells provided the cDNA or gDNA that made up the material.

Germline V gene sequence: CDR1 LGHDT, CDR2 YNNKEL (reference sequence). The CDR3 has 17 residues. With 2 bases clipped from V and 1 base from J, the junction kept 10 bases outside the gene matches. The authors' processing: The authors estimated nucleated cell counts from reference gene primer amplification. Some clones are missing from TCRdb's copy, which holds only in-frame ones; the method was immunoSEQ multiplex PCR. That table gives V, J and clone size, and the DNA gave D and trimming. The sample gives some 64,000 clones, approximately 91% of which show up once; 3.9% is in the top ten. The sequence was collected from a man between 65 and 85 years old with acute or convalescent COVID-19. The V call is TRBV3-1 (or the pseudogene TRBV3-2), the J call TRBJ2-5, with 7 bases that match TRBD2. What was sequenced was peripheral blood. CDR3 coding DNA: TGTGCCAGCAGCCAATCCCCCCTAGCGGCTGCCCAAGAGACCCAGTACTTC. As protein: CASSQSPLAAAQETQYF.